This T cell receptor (beta chain) was recovered during a study of blood T cell repertoires in COVID-19. Clones were read by immunoSEQ multiplex PCR, and TCRdb kept only the in-frame ones, dropping some. The table shows over 250,000 clones, with 70% to 90% occurring only once. J lost 8 bases, V lost 3 bases, and 6 bases had no gene match. The length of the CDR3 is 13 residues. Looked up from germline, CDR1 is LGHDT and CDR2 is YNNKEL (reference sequence). The chain uses TRBV3-1 (or the pseudogene TRBV3-2) and TRBJ1-2, with 7 nucleotides matching TRBD1. Sequencing was performed on peripheral blood. The origin of this receptor is a woman aged 70 to 79 with acute or convalescent COVID-19. CDR3: CASSQTGSRGYTF. In DNA form, the CDR3 reads TGTGCCAGCAGCCAGACAGGGAGTAGGGGCTACACCTTC.